These T cell receptor beta chains were read from a single sample in a study of shared clonotypes between healthy human individuals. TCRdb's copy holds only in-frame clones and misses some; the assay was immunoSEQ multiplex PCR. The table records approximately 2,300,000 clones, less than 95% of them present only once. Sequencing was performed on naive CD4+ T cells from PBMCs. All receptors derive from a man between 18 and 29 years old in good health. Some clones in this sample may be carry-over from other donors' samples. The conserved cysteine and the conserved F or W are not part of the CDR3 here.

j_call v_call cdr3_aa
TRBJ1-1 TRBV25-1 ASSERTGNTEAF
TRBJ2-1 TRBV19 ASRTTPGLAGVYNEQF
TRBJ1-5 TRBV18 ASSPSRINQPQH
TRBJ1-2 TRBV4-1 ASSHGRGGNGYT
TRBJ2-4 TRBV7-3 ASSLRTSGRAWDKNIQY
TRBJ1-2 TRBV18 ASSRGPEGGYT
TRBJ2-1 TRBV28 ASSPLREQF
TRBJ1-5 TRBV30 AWSENYDSNQPQH
TRBJ2-1 TRBV4-1 ASSPRQGGGEQF
TRBJ2-5 TRBV9 ASSVVGSGQETQY